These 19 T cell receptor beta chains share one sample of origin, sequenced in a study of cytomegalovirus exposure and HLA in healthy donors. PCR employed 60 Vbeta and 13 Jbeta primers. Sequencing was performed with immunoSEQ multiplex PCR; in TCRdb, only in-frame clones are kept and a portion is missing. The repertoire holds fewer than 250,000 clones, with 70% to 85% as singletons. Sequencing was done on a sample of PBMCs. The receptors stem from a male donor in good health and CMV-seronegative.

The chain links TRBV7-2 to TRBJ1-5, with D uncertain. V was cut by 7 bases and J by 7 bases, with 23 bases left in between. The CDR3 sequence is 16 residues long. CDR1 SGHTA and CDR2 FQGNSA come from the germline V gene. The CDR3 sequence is CASTPEEAPFGQPQHF. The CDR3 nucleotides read TGTGCCAGCACCCCCGAGGAGGCACCCTTCGGGCAGCCCCAGCATTTT.

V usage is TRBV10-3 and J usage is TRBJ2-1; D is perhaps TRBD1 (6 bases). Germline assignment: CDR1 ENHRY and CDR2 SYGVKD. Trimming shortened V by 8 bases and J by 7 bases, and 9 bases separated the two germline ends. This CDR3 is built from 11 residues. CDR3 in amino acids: CAIEQGNEQFF. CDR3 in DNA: TGTGCCATCGAACAGGGAAATGAGCAGTTCTTC.

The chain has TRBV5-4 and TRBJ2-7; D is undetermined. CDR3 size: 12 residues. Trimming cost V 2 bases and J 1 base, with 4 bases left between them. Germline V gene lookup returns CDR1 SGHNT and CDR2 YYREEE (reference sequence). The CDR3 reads CASSLQSYEQYF. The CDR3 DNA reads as TGTGCCAGCAGCTTACAGTCCTACGAGCAGTACTTC.

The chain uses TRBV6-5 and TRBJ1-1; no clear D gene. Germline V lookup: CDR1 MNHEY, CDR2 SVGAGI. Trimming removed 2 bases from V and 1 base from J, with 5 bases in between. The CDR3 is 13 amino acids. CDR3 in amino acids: CASSYAGNTEAFF. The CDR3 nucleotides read TGTGCCAGCAGTTACGCCGGGAACACTGAAGCTTTCTTT.

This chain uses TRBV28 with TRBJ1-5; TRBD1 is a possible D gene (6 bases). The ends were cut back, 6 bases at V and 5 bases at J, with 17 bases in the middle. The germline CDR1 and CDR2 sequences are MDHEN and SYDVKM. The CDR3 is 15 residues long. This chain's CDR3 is CASRPLDRSYQPQHF. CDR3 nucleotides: TGTGCCAGCAGACCTCTCGACAGGAGCTATCAGCCCCAGCATTTT.

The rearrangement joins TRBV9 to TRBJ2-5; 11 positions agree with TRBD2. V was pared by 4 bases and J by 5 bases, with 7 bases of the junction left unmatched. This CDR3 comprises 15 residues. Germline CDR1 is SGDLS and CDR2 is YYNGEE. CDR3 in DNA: TGTGCCAGCAGCCCACAAGGGACTAGCGGTGAGACCCAGTACTTC. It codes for CASSPQGTSGETQYF.

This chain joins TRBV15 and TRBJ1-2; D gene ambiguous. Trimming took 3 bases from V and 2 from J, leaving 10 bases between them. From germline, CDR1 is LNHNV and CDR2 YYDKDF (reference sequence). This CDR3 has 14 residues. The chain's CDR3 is CATSSASGNYGYTF. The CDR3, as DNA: TGTGCCACCAGCAGCGCCTCAGGAAACTATGGCTACACCTTC.

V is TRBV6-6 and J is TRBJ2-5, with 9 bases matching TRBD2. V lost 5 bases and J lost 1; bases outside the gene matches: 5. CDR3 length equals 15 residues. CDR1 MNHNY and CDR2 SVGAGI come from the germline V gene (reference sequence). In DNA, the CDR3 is TGTGCCAGCAGTCGAGCGGGAGGCACCCAAGAGACCCAGTACTTC. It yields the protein CASSRAGGTQETQYF.

The CDR3 nucleotides are TGTGCCAGCACCTTCTACCACGCAGGGTCCGAGCAGTACTTC. This encodes CASTFYHAGSEQYF. The chain uses TRBV6-1 and TRBJ2-7; possible D gene TRBD1, 5 bases. This CDR3 is 14 amino acids long. V lost 7 bases, J lost 6 bases, and 19 bases lay in between. In germline, CDR1 is MNHNS, CDR2 SASEGT.

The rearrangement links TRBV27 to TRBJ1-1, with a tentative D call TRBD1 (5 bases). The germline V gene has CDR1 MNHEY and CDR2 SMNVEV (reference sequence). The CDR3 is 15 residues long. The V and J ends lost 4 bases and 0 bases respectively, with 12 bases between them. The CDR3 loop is CASSSRTRLNTEAFF. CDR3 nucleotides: TGTGCCAGCAGTTCCAGGACAAGGTTGAACACTGAAGCTTTCTTT.

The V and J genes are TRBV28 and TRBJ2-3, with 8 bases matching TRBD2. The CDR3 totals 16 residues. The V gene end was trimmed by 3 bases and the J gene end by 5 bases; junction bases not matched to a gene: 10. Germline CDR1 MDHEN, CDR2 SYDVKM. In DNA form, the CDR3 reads TGTGCCAGCAGTTTCGGCGGGGCGGGAGGAGGAGATACGCAGTATTTT. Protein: CASSFGGAGGGDTQYF.

The CDR3 nucleotides are TGTGCCAGCAGTGGGACTATTCAGATAACCGGGGAGCTGTTTTTT. This translates into CASSGTIQITGELFF. V and J are TRBV6-6 and TRBJ2-2; TRBD2 aligns across 7 bases. This CDR3 spans 15 amino acids. Germline V lookup: CDR1 MNHNY, CDR2 SVGAGI (reference sequence). After removal of 5 bases from V and 5 bases from J, the junction contained 8 bases not matched to a gene.

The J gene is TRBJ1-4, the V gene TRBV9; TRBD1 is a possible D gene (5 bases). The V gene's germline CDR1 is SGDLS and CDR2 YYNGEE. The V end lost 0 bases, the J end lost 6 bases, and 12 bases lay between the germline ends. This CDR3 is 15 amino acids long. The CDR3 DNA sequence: TGTGCCAGCAGCGTAGGGGCTCGGGGGGATGAAAAACTGTTTTTT. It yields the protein CASSVGARGDEKLFF.

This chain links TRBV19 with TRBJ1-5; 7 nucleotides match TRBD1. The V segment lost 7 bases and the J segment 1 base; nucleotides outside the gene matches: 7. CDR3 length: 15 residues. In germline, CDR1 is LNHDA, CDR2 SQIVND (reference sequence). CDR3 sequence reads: CASTLRDSSNQPQHF. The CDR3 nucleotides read TGTGCCAGTACCCTCCGGGACAGCAGCAATCAGCCCCAGCATTTT.

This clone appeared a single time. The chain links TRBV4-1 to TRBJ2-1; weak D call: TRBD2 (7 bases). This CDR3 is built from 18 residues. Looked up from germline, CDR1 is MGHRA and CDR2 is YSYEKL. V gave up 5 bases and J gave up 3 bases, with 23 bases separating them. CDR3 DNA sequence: TGCGCCAGCAGCTCCCGTAGTTCGGCAGGGGAGGGCTACAATGAGCAGTTCTTC. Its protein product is CASSSRSSAGEGYNEQFF.

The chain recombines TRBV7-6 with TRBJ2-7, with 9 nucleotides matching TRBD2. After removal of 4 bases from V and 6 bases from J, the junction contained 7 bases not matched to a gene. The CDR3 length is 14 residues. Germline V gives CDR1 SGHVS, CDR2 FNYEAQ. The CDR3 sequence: CASSSTRLAVEQYF. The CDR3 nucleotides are TGTGCCAGCAGCTCCACCCGACTAGCGGTCGAGCAGTACTTC.

The CDR3 is CASSQYLGQGETQYF. DNA for the CDR3: TGTGCCAGCAGCCAATACCTCGGCCAGGGGGAGACCCAGTACTTC. The chain recombines TRBV14 with TRBJ2-5, with D possibly being TRBD1 (6 bases). The V gene's germline CDR1 is SGHDN and CDR2 FVKESK. V lost 2 bases to trimming and J lost 5 bases, with 15 bases between them. CDR3 size: 15 residues. Full variable domain (missing parts from reference TRBV14 and TRBJ2-5): EAGVTQFPSHSVIEKGQTVTLRCDPISGHDNLYWYRRVMGKEIKFLLHFVKESKQDESGMPNNRFLAERTGGTYSTLKVQPAELEDSGVYFCASSQYLGQGETQYFGPGTRLLVL.

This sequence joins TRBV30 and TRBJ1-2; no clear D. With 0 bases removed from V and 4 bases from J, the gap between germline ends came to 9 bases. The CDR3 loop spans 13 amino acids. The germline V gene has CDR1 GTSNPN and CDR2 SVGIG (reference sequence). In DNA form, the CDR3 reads TGTGCCTGGAGTGTACAGACCACCTATGGCTACACCTTC. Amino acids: CAWSVQTTYGYTF.

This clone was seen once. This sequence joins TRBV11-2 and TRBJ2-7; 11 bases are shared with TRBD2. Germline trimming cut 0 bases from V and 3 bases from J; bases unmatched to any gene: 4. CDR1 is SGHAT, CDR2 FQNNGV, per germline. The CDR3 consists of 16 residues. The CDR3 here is CASSLEGLAVNYEQYF. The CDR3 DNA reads TGTGCCAGCAGCTTAGAGGGACTAGCGGTAAACTACGAGCAGTACTTC.